The clone carrying this T cell receptor beta chain showed up many times. Its antigen is not identified. Trimming removed 3 bases from V and 5 bases from J; junction bases left unmatched: 5. The CDR3 sequence is 14 residues long. The V gene's germline CDR1 is KGHDR and CDR2 SFDVKD. Scientists made TCR beta libraries using quantitative 5'-RACE with molecular barcodes. In TCRdb, the 5' RACE reads were re-called with MiXCR into one record per CDR3 protein. The sample lists about 540,000 distinct CDR3 sequences; roughly 13% were seen once. The source of the sample is a study of CD8 T cells in ankylosing spondylitis. The study, taken as a whole, reports: Disease-linked clones were found to be CD8+ and relatively rare in peripheral blood. Apparently characteristic of ankylosing spondylitis blood was a TCR beta motif (under ten highly homologous variants).

The rearrangement uses TRBV24-1 and TRBJ2-5, with 7 bases lining up with TRBD1. This clonotype originated in a male donor with ankylosing spondylitis. Sequenced material: blood, either unsorted or a sorted T cell fraction (not recorded which). This CDR3 is CATSDQGVVETQYF. CDR3 nucleotides: TGTGCCACCAGTGATCAGGGGGTGGTGGAGACCCAGTACTTC.